The present entry profiles one T cell receptor (beta chain) with its context. This record belongs to a study of T cell repertoires in cytomegalovirus infection. For the study at large: The public TCR beta signatures pointed to both CMV infection and matching HLA type.

Germline values: CDR1 SGHTS, CDR2 YDEGEE. Trimming cost V 0 bases and J 7 bases, with 10 bases left between them. The CDR3 spans 13 residues. TCRdb analysed the reads with MiXCR anew, one entry per CDR3 protein. This table has some 280,000 distinct CDR3 sequences, 12% to 15% appearing once. The chain has TRBV5-8 and TRBJ1-1; no firm D call. Input material: PBMCs. The TCR originated in a human donor in good health (CMV status not recorded). Some clones in this sample may be carry-over from other donors' samples. The CDR3 here is CASSLVRLDEAFF. CDR3 in DNA: TGTGCCAGCAGCTTGGTACGGCTCGATGAAGCTTTCTTT.